The clone carrying this T cell receptor beta chain was recorded only once. Some clones are missing from TCRdb's copy, which holds only in-frame ones; the method was immunoSEQ multiplex PCR. The sample lists 900,000 to 1,200,000 clones, 75% to 85% seen once, with roughly 0.65% in the top ten. This entry belongs to a study of shared clonotypes between healthy human individuals. The V and J ends lost 6 bases and 7 bases respectively, with 15 bases between them. This CDR3 has 14 residues. Germline V gene sequence: CDR1 MDHEN, CDR2 SYDVKM. The rearrangement joins TRBV28 to TRBJ2-2; D uncertain. The sequencing input was memory CD4+ T cells from PBMCs. Subset here: CD45RA-negative fraction. The receptor was isolated from a man aged 18 to 30 in good health. Some clones in this sample may be carry-over from other donors' samples. The CDR3 loop is CASSPPVGNGELFF. The CDR3 DNA reads as TGTGCCAGCAGCCCCCCCGTAGGGAACGGGGAGCTGTTTTTT.